Listed here are 11 T cell receptor beta chains from one sample, sequenced in a study of monozygotic twins with inflammatory bowel disease. No DNA is given; TCRdb re-called the 5' RACE reads and lists each CDR3 protein once. This repertoire includes 350,000 to 550,000 distinct CDR3 sequences. Sample: blood. The receptors come from a human donor with ulcerative colitis or Crohn's disease, or a healthy co-twin of an affected twin (not recorded which).

The chain is built from TRBV29-1 and TRBJ1-3. The CDR3 runs 13 residues. CDR1 SQVTM and CDR2 ANQGSEA come from the germline V gene. CDR3 in amino acids: CSVEDGNGNTIYF.

The chain is built from TRBV5-1 and TRBJ1-2; the D call from TCRdb, TRBD1, cannot be confirmed without DNA. This CDR3 is 14 amino acids long. Germline CDR1 is SGHRS and CDR2 is YFSETQ. CDR3 sequence reads: CASSLMDRGHGYTF.

The gene calls are TRBV11-2 and TRBJ2-2; TCRdb selects TRBD1, and the lack of DNA leaves this call unchecked. The CDR3 has 13 residues. Germline V CDR1 and CDR2: SGHAT, FQNNGV. CDR3 loop: CASSFVSGGELFF.

The J gene is TRBJ1-2, the V gene TRBV27; TCRdb indicates TRBD1, and absent DNA this call remains unverified. CDR3 length: 13 residues. Germline V CDR1 and CDR2: MNHEY, SMNVEV (reference sequence). CDR3 region: CASRQQGVGGYTF.

J is TRBJ2-3 and V is TRBV5-1; TCRdb's D gene call, TRBD2, goes unchecked for lack of DNA. The CDR3 consists of 14 residues. Germline CDR1 SGHRS, CDR2 YFSETQ. The CDR3 here is CASSDSGRTDTQYF.

The chain has TRBV7-2 and TRBJ2-7. This CDR3 spans 13 amino acids. Germline values: CDR1 SGHTA, CDR2 FQGNSA. CDR3 in amino acids: CASSLSGTYEQYF.

The V call is TRBV12-3 or TRBV12-4, the J call TRBJ2-2; no DNA is available, so the TRBD1 call from TCRdb remains unchecked. The CDR3 has 15 residues. The CDR3: CASSLAGAHTGELFF.

CDR3 residues: CASSEPWTAFEAFF. This chain connects TRBV2 to TRBJ1-1. Germline assignment: CDR1 SNHLY and CDR2 FYNNEI. The CDR3 totals 14 residues. The full variable domain, in which reference TRBV2 and TRBJ1-1 provide the parts outside the CDR3, is EPEVTQTPSHQVTQMGQEVILRCVPISNHLYFYWYRQILGQKVEFLVSFYNNEISEKSEIFDDQFSVERPDGSNFTLKIRSTKLEDSAMYFCASSEPWTAFEAFFGQGTRLTVV.

This chain joins TRBV7-6 and TRBJ2-2; the TCRdb call, TRBD2, lacks DNA for checking. Looked up from germline, CDR1 is SGHVS and CDR2 is FNYEAQ. This CDR3 spans 19 amino acids. The CDR3 protein is CASSHPLWRGGPNTGELFF.

V is TRBV7-8 and J is TRBJ2-2; the TCRdb D gene call, TRBD2, has no DNA to confirm it. CDR3 length: 17 amino acids. CDR1 is SGHVS, CDR2 FQNEAQ, per germline. CDR3 sequence reads: CASSLVVAGVATGELFF.

The V call is TRBV18, the J call TRBJ2-3; with no DNA, the TCRdb D assignment of TRBD2 cannot be verified. Germline loops: CDR1 KGHSH, CDR2 LQKENI. The CDR3 runs to 15 residues. The CDR3 loop reads CASSPLGGSTDTQYF.